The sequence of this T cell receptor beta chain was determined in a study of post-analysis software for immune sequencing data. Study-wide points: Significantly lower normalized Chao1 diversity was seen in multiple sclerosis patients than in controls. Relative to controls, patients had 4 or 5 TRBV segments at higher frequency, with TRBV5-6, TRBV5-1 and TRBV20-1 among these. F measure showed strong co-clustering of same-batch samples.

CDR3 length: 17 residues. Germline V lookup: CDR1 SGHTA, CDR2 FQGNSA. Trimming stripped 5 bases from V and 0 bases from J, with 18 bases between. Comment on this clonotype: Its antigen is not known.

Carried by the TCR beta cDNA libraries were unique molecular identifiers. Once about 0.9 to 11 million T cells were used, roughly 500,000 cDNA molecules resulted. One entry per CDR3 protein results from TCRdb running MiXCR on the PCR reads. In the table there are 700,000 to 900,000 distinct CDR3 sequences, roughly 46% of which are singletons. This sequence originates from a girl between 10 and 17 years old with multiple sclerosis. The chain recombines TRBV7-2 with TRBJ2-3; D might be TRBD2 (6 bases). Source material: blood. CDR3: CASSPDGTRSSTDTQYF. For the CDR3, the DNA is TGTGCCAGCAGCCCGGATGGGACTCGCTCTAGCACAGATACGCAGTATTTT.